One and the same sample provided the 12 T cell receptor beta chains below, sequenced in a study of blood T cell repertoires in COVID-19. The assay was immunoSEQ multiplex PCR, and TCRdb's table has in-frame clones only and misses some. The sample holds fewer than 85,000 clones; approximately 83% are singletons and the top ten take more than 4%. The sample consisted of peripheral blood. These receptors were collected from a woman aged 60 to 75 with acute or convalescent COVID-19.

The gene calls are TRBV6-1 and TRBJ1-1; tentatively, D is TRBD1 (5 bases). Germline V gives CDR1 MNHNS, CDR2 SASEGT. This CDR3 has 13 residues. Trimming shortened V by 2 bases and J by 2 bases, and 6 bases separated the two germline ends. This CDR3 is CASSEQGNTEAFF. The CDR3 DNA sequence: TGTGCCAGCAGTGAACAGGGTAACACTGAAGCTTTCTTT.

The genes are TRBV19 and TRBJ1-5; D might be TRBD1 (5 bases). Germline CDR1 LNHDA, CDR2 SQIVND (reference sequence). The CDR3 extends over 17 amino acids. Trimming shortened V by 3 bases and J by 0 bases, and 15 bases separated the two germline ends. The CDR3 DNA sequence: TGTGCCAGTAGTATTTACCAGGGTCGGAATAGCAATCAGCCCCAGCATTTT. This codes for CASSIYQGRNSNQPQHF.

This chain joins TRBV5-6 and TRBJ2-7, with D perhaps TRBD1 (6 bases). The V end was cut by 3 bases, the J end by 7 bases, with 17 bases between. Germline V CDR1 and CDR2: SGHDT, YYEEEE. This CDR3 comprises 14 residues. The CDR3 coding sequence is TGTGCCAGCAGCTCAGACAGGAGGACGGAGGAGCAGTACTTC. It codes for CASSSDRRTEEQYF. The whole variable domain, remainder taken from reference TRBV5-6 and TRBJ2-7, is DAGVTQSPTHLIKTRGQQVTLRCSPKSGHDTVSWYQQALGQGPQFIFQYYEEEERQRGNFPDRFSGHQFPNYSSELNVNALLLGDSALYLCASSSDRRTEEQYFGPGTRLTVT.

The chain couples TRBV28 to TRBJ2-2, with a weak D call TRBD2 (5 bases). Germline V lookup: CDR1 MDHEN, CDR2 SYDVKM. This CDR3 is 15 amino acids long. The V and J ends lost 10 bases and 7 bases respectively, with 22 bases between them. CDR3 in amino acids: CATFSRSGLHGELFF. CDR3 DNA sequence: TGTGCCACCTTCTCTAGATCTGGACTCCACGGGGAGCTGTTTTTT.

This sequence joins TRBV24-1 and TRBJ1-2, with no clear D. V lost 1 base and J lost 4, with 6 bases in between. The length of the CDR3 is 13 residues. CDR1 and CDR2 from the germline V gene are KGHDR and SFDVKD. CDR3 amino acids: CATSDFSGYGYTF. In DNA form, the CDR3 reads TGTGCCACCAGTGATTTCTCAGGCTATGGCTACACCTTC.

This clone was recorded many times. This chain links TRBV5-8 with TRBJ1-4, with TRBD1 matching over 12 bases. In germline, CDR1 is SGHTS, CDR2 YDEGEE. CDR3 length: 16 amino acids. The V gene end was trimmed by 6 bases and the J gene end by 7 bases; junction bases not matched to a gene: 10. The CDR3 region has the DNA TGTGCCAGCAACCCCGGGACAGGGGGCTTTGCTGAAAAACTGTTTTTT. Its translation is CASNPGTGGFAEKLFF.

The chain is built from TRBV18 and TRBJ2-7; TRBD2 matches at 8 bases. Germline CDR1 is KGHSH and CDR2 is LQKENI. The CDR3 contains 15 residues. V was pared by 0 bases and J by 2 bases, with 3 bases of the junction left unmatched. DNA of the CDR3: TGTGCCAGCTCACCACCGGGACTAGGGGCCTACGAGCAGTACTTC. It yields the protein CASSPPGLGAYEQYF.

This chain links TRBV6-5 with TRBJ1-2; TRBD1 matches 11 bases. The J segment lost 6 bases and the V segment lost 6 bases, leaving 6 bases of the junction unmatched. This CDR3 has 14 residues. CDR1 MNHEY and CDR2 SVGAGI come from the germline V gene. The chain's CDR3 is CASRRDRGDDGYTF. The CDR3 coding sequence is TGTGCCAGCAGACGGGACAGGGGGGATGATGGCTACACCTTC.

The chain uses TRBV5-1 and TRBJ1-5; 8 bases fit TRBD1. CDR1 is SGHRS, CDR2 YFSETQ, per germline. This CDR3 has 15 amino acids. Trimming removed 3 bases from V and 4 bases from J; junction bases left unmatched: 6. CDR3 sequence reads: CASSSSGGTNQPQHF. The CDR3 coding sequence is TGCGCCAGCAGCTCGTCAGGGGGCACAAATCAGCCCCAGCATTTT.

V and J are TRBV2 and TRBJ2-7; D may be TRBD1 (6 bases). Germline CDR1 and CDR2: SNHLY and FYNNEI. V lost 7 bases to trimming and J lost 0 bases, with 13 bases between them. The CDR3 loop spans 14 amino acids. The CDR3 spells CASNIGGSSYEQYF. DNA for the CDR3: TGTGCCAGCAATATAGGGGGTAGCTCCTACGAGCAGTACTTC.

The CDR3 loop reads CASSFRGGSEAFF. DNA for the CDR3: TGTGCCAGCAGTTTTAGAGGGGGTAGTGAAGCTTTCTTT. V usage is TRBV12-3 or TRBV12-4 and J usage is TRBJ1-1; possible D gene TRBD1, 6 bases. The CDR3 totals 13 residues. The ends were cut back, 3 bases at V and 7 bases at J, with 12 bases in the middle.

V is TRBV28 and J is TRBJ1-2, with 7 nucleotides matching TRBD1. J was trimmed by 1 base and V by 6 bases; bases with no gene match: 5. Looked up from germline, CDR1 is MDHEN and CDR2 is SYDVKM. The CDR3 extends over 14 amino acids. CDR3 DNA sequence: TGTGCCAGCAGGGAGGGACAGAATAACTATGGCTACACCTTC. Its protein is CASREGQNNYGYTF.